The TCR beta chain described here comes from a study of PD-1 blockade in mismatch repair-deficient tumors. V shed 3 bases, J shed 5 bases, and the junction held 2 bases outside the gene matches. CDR1 and CDR2 (germline): SGHRS, YFSETQ. The CDR3 runs to 12 residues. Clones were sequenced by immunoSEQ multiplex PCR, and TCRdb holds only the in-frame ones, with some missing. This sample has about 24,000 clones, with 75% to 85% found just once. This sequence joins TRBV5-1 and TRBJ2-7, with TRBD1 matching 7 bases. The sample in question was peripheral blood, obtained 12 weeks after starting pembrolizumab. The source is an adult with mismatch repair-deficient cancer. This chain's CDR3 is CASSYQGDEQYF. The CDR3 coding sequence is TGCGCCAGCAGCTACCAGGGGGACGAGCAGTACTTC.